These T cell receptor beta chains were read from a single sample in a study of tumor-infiltrating lymphocytes in localized non-small cell lung cancer. Only in-frame clones appear in the TCRdb table, and some are missing; sequencing was by immunoSEQ multiplex PCR. The sample has over 7,500 clones; roughly 79% are singletons. Sequenced material: uninvolved lung tissue not adjacent to the tumor. All receptors come from a human donor with non-small cell lung cancer. The CDR3 runs from the conserved cysteine through the conserved F or W. D genes are given only for firm matches. For some rows the clone size is stated as once, few or many, or as a class when expanded; others skip it.

-	TRBV11-3	-	TRBJ2-7	TGTGCCAGCAGCTTAGTCCCCCCCGGAGGGGTCTCCTACGAGCAGTACTTC	CASSLVPPGGVSYEQYF
-	TRBV29-1	-	TRBJ1-1	TGCAGCGTTGACCAGCAGGGCACTGAAGCTTTCTTT	CSVDQQGTEAFF
TRBD1	TRBV11-2	-	TRBJ2-2	TGTGCCAGCAGCTTGGCCGGGACAGCGGACACCGGGGAGCTGTTTTTT	CASSLAGTADTGELFF
TRBD2	TRBV7-2	-	TRBJ2-7	TGTGCCAGCAGACCAGCCCGCCGAGGACTAGCGGGAGGGCCTTGGTACTTC	CASRPARRGLAGGPWYF
TRBD1	TRBV29-1	-	TRBJ1-2	TGCAGCGTTGATGGCGGACAGGTATATGGCTACACCTTC	CSVDGGQVYGYTF
-	TRBV28	few	TRBJ2-7	TGTGCCAGCAGTTTCTCCCCCTACGAGCAGTACTTC	CASSFSPYEQYF
TRBD1	TRBV11-3	once	TRBJ2-3	TGTGCCAGCAGCTTCGGGACAGCTAGCACAGATACGCAGTATTTT	CASSFGTASTDTQYF
-	TRBV6-5	-	TRBJ2-6	TGTGCCAGCAGGTACTTCTCTGGGGCCAACGTCCTGACTTTC	CASRYFSGANVLTF
TRBD1	TRBV7-3	-	TRBJ2-1	TGTGCCAGCAGCTTCGGACAGGGTCTATACAATGAGCAGTTCTTC	CASSFGQGLYNEQFF
-	TRBV28	medium-sized	TRBJ1-5	TGTGCCAGCAGTGGAGTCCTCACCGGCAATCAGCCCCAGCATTTT	CASSGVLTGNQPQHF
TRBD1	TRBV7-3	once	TRBJ2-5	TGTGCCAGCAGCTCAGACAGGGGAGAGACCCAGTACTTC	CASSSDRGETQYF
TRBD2	TRBV13	-	TRBJ2-1	TGTGCCAGCAGCTCCCATGGGGGGGGAGGGCCCTTGAATGAGCAGTTCTTC	CASSSHGGGGPLNEQFF
-	TRBV5-1	-	TRBJ2-1	TGCGCCAGCAGCTTGGGTCAGATTGAAAATGAGCAGTTCTTC	CASSLGQIENEQFF
-	TRBV6-6	once	TRBJ2-3	TGTGCCAGCAGTGCCCTGCGGGGAGATACGCAGTATTTT	CASSALRGDTQYF
TRBD2	TRBV9	-	TRBJ2-1	TGTGCCAGCAGCGTAGCTACGAGTAGCGGGAGGAAAACTTACAATGAGCAGTTCTTC	CASSVATSSGRKTYNEQFF
-	TRBV11-2	-	TRBJ2-3	TGTGCCAGCAGCTTAGATCTAACGGATACGCAGTATTTT	CASSLDLTDTQYF
-	TRBV27	-	TRBJ1-4	TGTGCCAGCAGTCCGGACATCTCGAAGGGTGAAAAACTGTTTTTT	CASSPDISKGEKLFF
TRBD1	TRBV4-3	-	TRBJ1-4	TGCGCCAGCAGCCGTATCGACAGGGAGTTAGGGGAAAAACTGTTTTTT	CASSRIDRELGEKLFF
-	TRBV10-2	-	TRBJ2-3	TGCGCCAGCAGACCGACGCAGGCAGATACGCAGTATTTT	CASRPTQADTQYF
-	TRBV10-3	-	TRBJ2-1	TGTGCCATCAAAGTCTCCTACAATGAGCAGTTCTTC	CAIKVSYNEQFF
-	TRBV28	-	TRBJ1-3	TGTGCCAGCAGCACTCTAATTGGCTCCTTAGGGTCTGGAAACACCATATATTTT	CASSTLIGSLGSGNTIYF
-	TRBV5-4	-	TRBJ1-2	TGTGCCAGCAAGTCAGGGAACTATGGCTACACCTTC	CASKSGNYGYTF
-	TRBV25-1	-	TRBJ2-2	TGTGCCAGTCAACGGGGATACACCGGGGAGCTGTTTTTT	CASQRGYTGELFF
TRBD1	TRBV11-3	-	TRBJ2-2	TGTGCCAGCCGATACGACAGGGGCACCGGGGAGCTGTTTTTT	CASRYDRGTGELFF
TRBD2	TRBV15	-	TRBJ2-1	TGTGCCACCAGCAGAGACTTGGGCGGGGGGGCCCAAGATAATGAGCAGTTCTTC	CATSRDLGGGAQDNEQFF
-	TRBV28	-	TRBJ2-7	TGTGCCAGCAGCTTCGGGGGAAGCGGCTCCTACGAGCAGTACTTC	CASSFGGSGSYEQYF
-	TRBV7-6	-	TRBJ2-3	TGTGCCAGCAGCTTATTTGCCGCGGGCACAGATACGCAGTATTTT	CASSLFAAGTDTQYF
-	TRBV9	-	TRBJ2-6	TGTGCCAGCAGCGTAGGCCAAGCCCTAGGGGCCAACGTCCTGACTTTC	CASSVGQALGANVLTF
-	TRBV5-6	once	TRBJ1-1	TGTGCCAGCAGCTTGGGGGGAAACACTGAAGCTTTCTTT	CASSLGGNTEAFF